The T cell receptor (beta chain) described here comes from a study of PD-1 blockade in classical Hodgkin lymphoma. At the level of the study: Intravenous delivery of nivolumab at 3 mg/kg to patients occurred every 2 weeks. Study-level points and caveats: What caused the repertoire differences, perhaps disease activity or prior therapy, remains undefined.

The V end lost 3 bases, the J end lost 8 bases, and 23 bases lay between the germline ends. The CDR3 runs 16 residues. Germline values: CDR1 SGHDT, CDR2 YYEEEE. Relative to its sample, this clone is medium-sized (0.01 to 0.1%). The antigen remains unidentified. Sequencing used immunoSEQ multiplex PCR; TCRdb keeps in-frame clones, though not all of them. The data contain 7,000 to 7,500 clones, over 70% of them singletons. Specified time point: cycle 4 day 1 (C4D1), after about 6 weeks of nivolumab. Following autologous stem cell transplantation, relapse occurred in every patient, and exposure to brentuximab vedotin varied.

The sequencing here drew on peripheral blood mononuclear cells (PBMCs), taken before the fourth cycle of nivolumab. This clonotype was sampled from a human donor with classical Hodgkin lymphoma. The V and J genes are TRBV5-6 and TRBJ2-5, with D perhaps matching TRBD2 (6 bases). The CDR3 sequence is CASSSNGGTPVDTQYF. The CDR3 DNA reads as TGTGCCAGCAGCTCCAATGGCGGGACGCCGGTCGATACCCAGTACTTC.